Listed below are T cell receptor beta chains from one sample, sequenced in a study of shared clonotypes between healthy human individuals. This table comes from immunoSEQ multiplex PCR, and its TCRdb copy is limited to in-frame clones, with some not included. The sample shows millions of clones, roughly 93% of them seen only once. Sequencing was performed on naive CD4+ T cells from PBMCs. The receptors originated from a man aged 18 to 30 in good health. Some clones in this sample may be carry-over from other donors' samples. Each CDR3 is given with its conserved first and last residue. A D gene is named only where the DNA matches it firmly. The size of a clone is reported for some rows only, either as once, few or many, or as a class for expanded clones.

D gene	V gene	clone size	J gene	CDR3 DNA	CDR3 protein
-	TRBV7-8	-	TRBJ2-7	TGTGCCAGCAGCTCCGGACCTTATCGGTACGAGCAGTACTTC	CASSSGPYRYEQYF
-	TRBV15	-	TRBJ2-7	TGTGCCACCAGTAAGGGAGACAGGCCGCCCTACGAGCAGTACTTC	CATSKGDRPPYEQYF
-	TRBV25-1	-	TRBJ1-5	TGTGCCAGCACGGGAGGGTACAATCAGCCCCAGCATTTT	CASTGGYNQPQHF
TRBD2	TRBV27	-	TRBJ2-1	TGTGCCACTCGACTAGCGGGAGTTCTCGGCAATGAGCAGTTCTTC	CATRLAGVLGNEQFF
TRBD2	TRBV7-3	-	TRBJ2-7	TGTGCCAGCAGCTTAGGACTAGCGGGAGTCCCCCACGAGCAGTACTTC	CASSLGLAGVPHEQYF
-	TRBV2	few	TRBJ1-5	TGTGCCAGCAGACAGGGATATCAGCCCCAGCATTTT	CASRQGYQPQHF
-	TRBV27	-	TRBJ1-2	TGTGCCAGCAGCTTCAGCTTACCCGGTTACTATGGCTACACCTTC	CASSFSLPGYYGYTF
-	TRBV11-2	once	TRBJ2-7	TGTGCCAGCAGCTATACCCTCCGAGGGAATAGCTTCGAGCAGTACTTC	CASSYTLRGNSFEQYF
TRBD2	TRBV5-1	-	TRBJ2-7	TGCGCCAGCAGCGTGGGACTAGCGGGAGGGCTTTACGAGCAGTACTTC	CASSVGLAGGLYEQYF
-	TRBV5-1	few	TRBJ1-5	TGCGCCAGCAGCCAAGGCTTGGATCAGCCCCAGCATTTT	CASSQGLDQPQHF
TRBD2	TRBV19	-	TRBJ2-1	TGTGCCAGTAGTGCCGGACAGTATTTAGCGGGAGGCGGTTACAATGAGCAGTTCTTC	CASSAGQYLAGGGYNEQFF
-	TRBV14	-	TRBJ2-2	TGTGCCAGCAGCCAACTAGTTGGGAGTTCGGCCGGGGAGCTGTTTTTT	CASSQLVGSSAGELFF
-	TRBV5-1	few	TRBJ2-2	TGCGCCAGCAGCTTGGCGGCCACAGCGAACACCGGGGAGCTGTTTTTT	CASSLAATANTGELFF
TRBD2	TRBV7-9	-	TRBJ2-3	TGTGTCAGCAGCCCTAGAGGTCCTCTACTAGCGGGAGAAGCAGATACGCAGTATTTT	CVSSPRGPLLAGEADTQYF
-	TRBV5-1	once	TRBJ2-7	TGCGCCAGCAGCTTGGGACCGATGACCTACGAGCAGTACTTC	CASSLGPMTYEQYF
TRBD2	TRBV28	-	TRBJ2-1	TGTGCCAGCAGTTTATGGGGCGGGAGTACCCACAATGAGCAGTTCTTC	CASSLWGGSTHNEQFF
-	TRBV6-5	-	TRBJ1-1	TGTGCCAGCAGTTACTCGGCCAGAGGCACTGAAGCTTTCTTT	CASSYSARGTEAFF
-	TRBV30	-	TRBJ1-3	TGTGCCTGGAGTGTACACCTCTCTGGAAACACCATATATTTT	CAWSVHLSGNTIYF
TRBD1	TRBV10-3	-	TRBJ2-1	TGTGCCATCAGCTCACACGAACCGGGACAGGGCTCCTACAATGAGCAGTTCTTC	CAISSHEPGQGSYNEQFF
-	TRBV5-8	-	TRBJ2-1	TGTGCCAGCAGCTTGGCCAAGCTGACTACCTACAATGAGCAGTTCTTC	CASSLAKLTTYNEQFF
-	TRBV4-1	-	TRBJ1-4	TGCGCCAGCAGCCAAGTGGCAGGGGTTTGGGAAAAACTGTTTTTT	CASSQVAGVWEKLFF
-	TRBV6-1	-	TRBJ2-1	TGTGCCAGCAGTGCGGGTGCGGCTAGCTACAATGAGCAGTTCTTC	CASSAGAASYNEQFF
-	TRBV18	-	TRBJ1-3	TGTGCCAGCTCACCCGTAATGGGACTCTCTGGAAACACCATATATTTT	CASSPVMGLSGNTIYF
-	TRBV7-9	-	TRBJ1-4	TGTGCCAGCAGCCCCTATTTAGATAATGAAAAACTGTTTTTT	CASSPYLDNEKLFF
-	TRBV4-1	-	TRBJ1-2	TGCGCCAGCAGCCAAGACAGGGGCCGGAATGGCTACACCTTC	CASSQDRGRNGYTF
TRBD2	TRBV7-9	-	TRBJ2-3	TGTGCCAGCAATCCGACTAGCCCCCTAGGTACGCAGTATTTT	CASNPTSPLGTQYF
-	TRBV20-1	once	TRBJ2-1	TGCAGTGCCTACAAAAGGGATGAGCAGTTCTTC	CSAYKRDEQFF
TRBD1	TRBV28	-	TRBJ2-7	TGTGCCAGCAGTTTATGGGGGACAGGGGGCGGTAGTAACGAGCAGTACTTC	CASSLWGTGGGSNEQYF